Described below is a single T cell receptor beta chain sequence and its context. Its specificity is unknown. Profiled with immunoSEQ multiplex PCR; TCRdb holds only in-frame clones, not every one. The table has around 130,000 clones, roughly 94% seen once; the top ten hold under 7.5%. Germline V gives CDR1 SNHLY, CDR2 FYNNEI. V was clipped by 6 bases and J by 8 bases; unmatched bases: 7. The CDR3 runs 14 residues. These data come from a study of T cell responses to AZD1222 COVID-19 vaccine. General study findings and limits: Breadth and depth of Spike-specific TCRs rose after two AZD1222 doses. Spike was spanned by vaccine-associated CD4 TCRs, which were dominant at 160-218 and 743-854.

This specimen was peripheral blood, taken on day 0 of AZD1222 vaccination. The rearrangement links TRBV2 to TRBJ1-4; 9 bases map to TRBD1. The source of this sequence is an adult in good health. This chain's CDR3 is CASSSGTGSEKLFF. The DNA of the CDR3 is TGTGCCAGCAGCTCCGGGACAGGGTCGGAAAAACTGTTTTTT. Full variable domain (remainder filled in from reference TRBV2 and TRBJ1-4): EPEVTQTPSHQVTQMGQEVILRCVPISNHLYFYWYRQILGQKVEFLVSFYNNEISEKSEIFDDQFSVERPDGSNFTLKIRSTKLEDSAMYFCASSSGTGSEKLFFGSGTQLSVL.